These 21 T cell receptor beta chains originate from one sample sequenced in a study of tumor and adjacent non-tumor tissue in lung cancer. This sample's RNA came from whole unsorted tissue. A modified ARM-PCR protocol with three rounds of nested PCR amplified TCRbeta. TCRdb reprocessed the multiplex PCR reads with MiXCR, giving one entry per CDR3 protein. The table includes around 200,000 distinct CDR3 sequences, roughly 70% detected once. Sequences were obtained from lung tumor tissue. Receptor source: a man in his 60s with non-small cell lung cancer.

Worth noting for this clonotype: Since a much larger clone is just one base distant, this may be a read error. The gene calls are TRBV20-1 and TRBJ1-3, with D uncertain. Germline-derived CDR1 and CDR2 are DFQATT and SNEGSKA (reference sequence). The germline V and J ends were trimmed by 3 bases and 9 bases, with 18 bases remaining between them. The CDR3 has 14 residues. The CDR3 DNA sequence: TGCAGTGCTAGCTGGGCAAACCGGGGAGGCACCATATATTTT. Protein product: CSASWANRGGTIYF.

Notes on this clonotype: At one of its ends the junction is not consistent with the germline gene, which may arise from a read error. The gene calls are TRBV6-2 or TRBV6-3 and TRBJ2-7, with D possibly matching TRBD2 (5 bases). The V gene's germline CDR1 is MNHEY and CDR2 SVGEGT. The CDR3 sequence is 18 residues long. In nucleotides, the CDR3 is TGTGCCAGCAGTTACCCCCTTCGAGAGGGATCTCTCTCCTACGAGCCGTACTTC. Translating it yields CASSYPLREGSLSYEPYF.

V is TRBV6-1 and J is TRBJ2-3; D might be TRBD1 (7 bases). V shed 2 bases and J shed 4 bases, with 13 bases lying between them. This CDR3 is 15 amino acids long. Germline V lookup: CDR1 MNHNS, CDR2 SASEGT. As DNA, the CDR3 is TGTGCCAGCAGTGAACGGGCAGGGGGGCCAGATACGCAGTATTTT. Its translation: CASSERAGGPDTQYF.

A remark on this clonotype: An end of the junction does not agree with germline; a read error may underlie this. CDR3 protein: CTSSLGVAQETQNF. In DNA form, the CDR3 reads TGTACCAGCAGCTTGGGGGTGGCTCAAGAGACCCAGAACTTC. The rearrangement uses TRBV11-3 and TRBJ2-5; D could derive from TRBD1 or TRBD2 (5 bases each). CDR1 and CDR2 from the germline V gene are SGHNT and YENEEA. The CDR3 covers 14 residues.

With respect to this clonotype: A much larger clone lies one base from this, so it may be a read error. The chain is built from TRBV20-1 and TRBJ2-1, with TRBD2 matching 8 bases. This CDR3 comprises 14 residues. The junction had 7 bases not matched to a gene; V was cut back by 1 base and J by 8 bases. Germline V gene sequence: CDR1 DFQATT, CDR2 SNEGSKA (reference sequence). DNA of the CDR3: TGCAGTGCTAGAGTGGCTAGCGGGTGCGATGAGCAGTTCTTC. As protein: CSARVASGCDEQFF.

This clonotype was recorded a few times. The rearrangement links TRBV12-3 or TRBV12-4 to TRBJ2-7; 7 positions match TRBD1. V shed 7 bases and J 6 bases; nucleotides not matched to a gene: 9. CDR3 size: 13 residues. This CDR3 reads CASNRDRYSEQYF. The CDR3 nucleotides are TGTGCCAGCAATCGGGACAGATATTCCGAGCAGTACTTC.

The V and J genes are TRBV15 and TRBJ2-3; 7 bases are shared with TRBD1. This CDR3 spans 14 amino acids. V dropped 5 bases and J dropped 2; count of bases not matched to a gene: 4. The V gene's germline CDR1 is LNHNV and CDR2 YYDKDF (reference sequence). The CDR3 DNA reads TGTGCCACCAGCGTCGACAGGGTCACAGATACGCAGTATTTT. This sequence encodes CATSVDRVTDTQYF.

The V gene is TRBV20-1, the J gene TRBJ1-5; 7 bases match TRBD1. V lost 1 base, J lost 6 bases, and 9 bases stayed unmatched. The CDR3 contains 15 residues. CDR1 is DFQATT and CDR2 is SNEGSKA in the germline V gene (reference sequence). The CDR3 coding sequence is TGCAGTGCTAGAGGAAGGGGGCGCCGGATTCAGCCCCAGCATTTT. Amino acid sequence: CSARGRGRRIQPQHF.

For this clonotype: One end of the junction does not line up with germline, which may come from a read error. The chain has TRBV11-2 and TRBJ2-3, with D tentatively TRBD2 (8 bases). The CDR3 covers 17 residues. Looked up from germline, CDR1 is SGHAT and CDR2 is FQNNGV. CDR3 bases: TGTGACAGCAGCTTAGGGGCAGGGGGGACTAGTACAGATACGCATTGTTTT. Translating it yields CDSSLGAGGTSTDTHCF.

As for this clonotype: A much bigger clone sits one base away, suggesting this may be a read error. This chain uses TRBV6-5 with TRBJ1-2; D might be TRBD1 (5 bases). CDR3 size: 15 residues. From germline, CDR1 is MNHEY and CDR2 SVGAGI. The CDR3 DNA sequence: TGTGCCAGCAGTTACGTGGGGGGAAACACCTATGGCTTCACCTTC. It yields the protein CASSYVGGNTYGFTF.

Regarding this clonotype: One end of the junction is discordant with germline, which a read error may explain. The chain employs TRBV28 and TRBJ2-7; 14 nucleotides match TRBD2. The length of the CDR3 is 17 residues. Germline V gene sequence: CDR1 MDHEN, CDR2 SYDVKM. CDR3 protein: CVRSLFGTSGRLYGQYF. CDR3 nucleotide sequence: TGTGTCAGGAGTTTATTTGGGACTAGCGGGAGACTCTACGGGCAGTACTTC.

Turning to this clonotype: An end of the junction differs from the germline gene, which may be a read error. The chain carries TRBV12-3 or TRBV12-4 and TRBJ2-7, with 13 positions matching TRBD2. The CDR3 has 16 residues. This CDR3 reads CTSSNAQLAGGREQYF. CDR3 bases: TGTACCAGCTCAAACGCCCAACTAGCGGGAGGGCGAGAGCAGTACTTC.

To note about this clonotype: A clone one base away is much larger, so this may be a read error. The rearrangement joins TRBV12-3 or TRBV12-4 to TRBJ1-2; D gene uncertain. V shed 8 bases and J shed 8 bases, with 18 bases lying between them. The CDR3 covers 13 residues. CDR3 sequence (DNA): TGTGCCAGCGGCCCATATTTATCTGGGGGCTACACCTTC. Translation gives CASGPYLSGGYTF.

The chain joins TRBV20-1 to TRBJ2-3, with 8 nucleotides matching TRBD2. J gave up 4 bases and V 2 bases, and 11 bases lay outside the gene matches. CDR1 and CDR2 (germline): DFQATT, SNEGSKA (reference sequence). This CDR3 comprises 16 residues. The CDR3 region is CSARTLRRGEPDTQYF. The CDR3 nucleotides are TGCAGTGCTAGAACCCTCCGGCGGGGGGAGCCAGATACGCAGTATTTT.

As to this clonotype: A read error may explain this, as a much larger clone is one base away. The CDR3 ends on some other residue instead of the conserved phenylalanine or tryptophan, so this is likely a read error. This chain connects TRBV20-1 to TRBJ2-1; D possibly corresponds to TRBD1 (5 bases). The CDR3 has 20 residues. Trimming left V 5 bases short and J 0 bases short, with 29 bases between. Germline V gives CDR1 DFQATT, CDR2 SNEGSKA (reference sequence). The CDR3 reads CSALKPHRPGVIGSYNEQFV. CDR3 DNA: TGCAGTGCTCTTAAACCCCACAGGCCTGGAGTTATTGGCTCCTACAATGAGCAGTTCGTC.

In the case of this clonotype: One junction end disagrees with the germline gene, perhaps due to a read error. The rearrangement joins TRBV11-3 to TRBJ1-3; TRBD1 is a possible D gene (5 bases). Germline assignment: CDR1 SGHNT and CDR2 YENEEA. The CDR3 extends over 16 amino acids. The CDR3 reads CASSLDDSFLGNNIYF. The CDR3 DNA follows: TGTGCAAGCAGCTTAGATGACAGCTTTCTTGGAAACAACATATATTTT.

In regard to this clonotype: This may be a read error, as it is one base from a much larger clone. V usage is TRBV20-1 and J usage is TRBJ2-5, with TRBD2 matching 11 bases. Germline values: CDR1 DFQATT, CDR2 SNEGSKA (reference sequence). The CDR3 has 15 amino acids. The CDR3 reads CSARALAGGGETLYF. In DNA form, the CDR3 reads TGCAGTGCTAGGGCCCTAGCGGGAGGCGGAGAGACCCTGTACTTC.

The chain employs TRBV20-1 and TRBJ2-1; D is undetermined. The CDR3 is 12 residues long. In germline, CDR1 is DFQATT, CDR2 SNEGSKA (reference sequence). Trimming left V 3 bases short and J 1 base short, with 4 bases between. CDR3 in amino acids: CSARESYNEQFF. In DNA, the CDR3 is TGCAGTGCTAGGGAGTCCTACAATGAGCAGTTCTTC.

Concerning this clonotype: One end of the junction varies from germline; a read error may be responsible. The genes are TRBV20-1 and TRBJ1-2; D not resolved. From germline, CDR1 is DFQATT and CDR2 SNEGSKA (reference sequence). The CDR3 totals 13 residues. CDR3 in amino acids: CSARRVRTYGFTF. CDR3 in DNA: TGCAGTGCTAGACGTGTCAGGACTTATGGCTTCACCTTC.

Worth noting for this clonotype: Relative to the germline gene, one junction end is altered; a read error may explain this. The chain links TRBV11-1 to TRBJ1-2, with D perhaps matching TRBD1 (5 bases). Germline CDR1 is SGHAT and CDR2 is FQDESV (reference sequence). This CDR3 has 13 residues. CDR3 sequence reads: CASGRAPPYGYTF. The CDR3 DNA is TGTGCCAGCGGCAGGGCGCCTCCATATGGCTACACGTTC.

A remark on this clonotype: A clone one base away is much larger, so this may be a read error. This chain connects TRBV5-4 to TRBJ1-2; TRBD1 is a possible D gene (5 bases). Looked up from germline, CDR1 is SGHNT and CDR2 is YYREEE (reference sequence). The CDR3 loop spans 14 amino acids. CDR3 coding DNA: TGTTCCAGCAGCTTGGGGACGCAGGTCTATGGCTACACCTTC. This codes for CSSSLGTQVYGYTF. Full variable domain (rest looked up from reference TRBV5-4 and TRBJ1-2): ETGVTQSPTHLIKTRGQQVTLRCSSQSGHNTVSWYQQALGQGPQFIFQYYREEENGRGNFPPRFSGLQFPNYSSELNVNALELDDSALYLCSSSLGTQVYGYTFGSGTRLTVV.